Each of the 18 T cell receptor beta chains below was sequenced from the same sample in a study of blood T cells in healthy people across ages. Alongside a J-beta primer mix, a sample-barcoded 5' primer served in a second PCR lasting roughly 7 to 11 cycles. MiXCR, applied by TCRdb to the 5' RACE reads, yields one record per CDR3 protein. The sample yields approximately 800,000 distinct CDR3 sequences, more than 25% seen once. These same data were also listed under a study on T cells of mothers and their children.

The specimen sequenced was blood. All receptors derive from a boy aged 5 to 17 in good health.

This clonotype was found a few times. The chain recombines TRBV5-1 with TRBJ2-2, with 8 positions matching TRBD1. This CDR3 is 15 amino acids long. Germline trimming cut 4 bases from V and 7 bases from J; bases unmatched to any gene: 9. CDR1 SGHRS and CDR2 YFSETQ come from the germline V gene. For the CDR3, the DNA is TGCGCCAGCAGCACCCGGGACAGGATGGTCGGGGAGCTGTTTTTT. Protein: CASSTRDRMVGELFF.

The gene calls are TRBV20-1 and TRBJ2-7, with 7 positions matching TRBD1. In germline, CDR1 is DFQATT, CDR2 SNEGSKA (reference sequence). There are 14 residues in the CDR3. The trim removed 3 bases at V and 5 bases at J, leaving 10 bases unmatched. The DNA of the CDR3 is TGCAGTGCTAGCGGGACAGTGGGGAGCCACGAGCAGTACTTC. Protein sequence: CSASGTVGSHEQYF.

This rearrangement joins TRBV20-1 to TRBJ2-5, with 8 bases matching TRBD1. The J call may not be correct, given that the DNA end is closer to TRBJ2-7. The CDR3 consists of 14 residues. Germline V gives CDR1 DFQATT, CDR2 SNEGSKA (reference sequence). CDR3 sequence: CSASPTGAYYEQYF. CDR3 DNA: TGCAGTGCTAGCCCGACAGGGGCGTACTACGAGCAGTACTTC.

J is TRBJ1-2 and V is TRBV5-1; 7 nucleotides match TRBD1. The trim removed 1 base at V and 8 bases at J, leaving 8 bases unmatched. This CDR3 region has 14 residues. Germline assignment: CDR1 SGHRS and CDR2 YFSETQ. The CDR3 nucleotides are TGCGCCAGCAGCTTGAATGGCCAGGGGGACGGCTACACCTTC. It yields the protein CASSLNGQGDGYTF.

This clonotype appeared a few times. J is TRBJ1-5 and V is TRBV27; 7 bases fit TRBD1. This CDR3 region has 15 residues. The V gene end was trimmed by 5 bases and the J gene end by 0 bases; junction bases not matched to a gene: 4. Germline loops: CDR1 MNHEY, CDR2 SMNVEV (reference sequence). The CDR3 spells CASSLGQNSNQPQHF. DNA of the CDR3: TGTGCCAGCAGTCTGGGACAGAATAGCAATCAGCCCCAGCATTTT.

J is TRBJ2-5 and V is TRBV20-1, with D possibly being TRBD1 (6 bases). V dropped 2 bases and J dropped 1 base, with 14 bases sitting between them. The CDR3 consists of 15 residues. The germline V gene has CDR1 DFQATT and CDR2 SNEGSKA (reference sequence). The CDR3 spells CSARKQGQVQETQYF. CDR3 DNA: TGCAGTGCTAGAAAGCAGGGGCAGGTCCAAGAGACCCAGTACTTC.

A remark on this clonotype: The missing conserved phenylalanine or tryptophan at the end of this CDR3 makes a read error likely. V gene TRBV18 combines with J gene TRBJ2-4; D possibly uses TRBD1 or TRBD2 (5 bases each). This CDR3 is built from 14 residues. Germline V gives CDR1 KGHSH, CDR2 LQKENI. Trimming left V 6 bases short and J 8 bases short, with 17 bases between. The CDR3 loop reads CASSEGSQRDIQYL. The DNA of the CDR3 is TGTGCCAGCTCCGAGGGGAGCCAAAGGGACATTCAGTACCTC.

The CDR3 DNA sequence: TGTGCCAGCAGCTCGGCGCTGGGACTAGCATACAATGAGCAGTTCTTC. Encoded protein: CASSSALGLAYNEQFF. The chain employs TRBV7-3 and TRBJ2-1, with 9 bases lining up with TRBD2. Germline assignment: CDR1 SGHTA and CDR2 FQGTGA. The V and J ends lost 4 bases and 4 bases, in that order; junction bases with no gene match: 8. The CDR3 consists of 16 residues.

V gene TRBV11-2 combines with J gene TRBJ2-2; 10 nucleotides match TRBD2. Per the germline V gene, CDR1 is SGHAT and CDR2 is FQNNGV. V shed 7 bases and J 9 bases; nucleotides not matched to a gene: 8. This CDR3 contains 14 residues. The CDR3 DNA follows: TGTGCCAGCACGGGAAGCGGGGGGGCCAGGGAGCTGTTTTTT. This sequence encodes CASTGSGGARELFF.

The table lists this clonotype with a count of one. V and J are TRBV2 and TRBJ2-2, with D tentatively TRBD2 (6 bases). This CDR3 is 16 amino acids long. CDR1 and CDR2 from the germline V gene are SNHLY and FYNNEI. The V gene lost 7 bases and the J gene lost 7 bases, with 22 bases spanning the gap. Here the CDR3 DNA reads TGTGCCAGCATTCTCGGCGGGGCGGAGGACATCGGGGAGCTGTTTTTT. As protein: CASILGGAEDIGELFF. Filled out from reference TRBV2 and TRBJ2-2, the complete variable domain reads EPEVTQTPSHQVTQMGQEVILRCVPISNHLYFYWYRQILGQKVEFLVSFYNNEISEKSEIFDDQFSVERPDGSNFTLKIRSTKLEDSAMYFCASILGGAEDIGELFFGEGSRLTVL.

The V gene is TRBV28, the J gene TRBJ1-2; the D gene is possibly TRBD1 (6 bases). The CDR3 loop spans 15 amino acids. Germline-derived CDR1 and CDR2 are MDHEN and SYDVKM. Deletions cut 4 bases from V and 4 bases from J, with 16 bases between. This chain's CDR3 is CASSSEGGGSYGYTF. The DNA for the CDR3 is TGTGCCAGCAGTTCCGAAGGGGGTGGAAGCTATGGCTACACCTTC.

The chain has TRBV6-5 and TRBJ1-2; possible D gene TRBD1, 6 bases. Germline V gives CDR1 MNHEY, CDR2 SVGAGI. The length of the CDR3 is 16 residues. Between the trimmed V and J ends, which lost 4 bases and 3 bases, there was a span of 18 bases. The CDR3 reads CASSFGGPGVDYGYTF. In DNA form, the CDR3 reads TGTGCCAGCAGTTTCGGGGGGCCAGGGGTTGACTATGGCTACACCTTC.

This clonotype was observed at least ten times. This chain joins TRBV9 and TRBJ2-6; D is unresolved. The V gene lost 0 bases and the J gene lost 2 bases, with 6 bases spanning the gap. Germline CDR1 SGDLS, CDR2 YYNGEE. CDR3 length: 15 residues. CDR3 bases: TGTGCCAGCAGCGTAGCGGGTACTGGGGCCAACGTCCTGACTTTC. This codes for CASSVAGTGANVLTF.

In this sample, this clonotype turned up a few times. This sequence joins TRBV5-1 and TRBJ1-1, with D possibly TRBD1 on 6 matching bases. Germline assignment: CDR1 SGHRS and CDR2 YFSETQ. V lost 5 bases and J 8 bases, leaving 19 bases between the germline ends. The CDR3 spans 14 residues. CDR3 loop: CASRDLTGSDEAFF. CDR3 nucleotides: TGCGCCAGCAGAGACCTGACAGGCTCGGACGAAGCTTTCTTT.

On this clonotype itself: A single base separates this from a much larger clone, so it may be a read error. The V and J genes are TRBV12-3 or TRBV12-4 and TRBJ2-5; 7 bases are a match to TRBD1. The V segment lost 6 bases and the J segment 2 bases; nucleotides outside the gene matches: 3. The CDR3 consists of 13 residues. In nucleotides, the CDR3 is TGTGCCAGCAGCATGGGACAGCAAGAGACCCAGTACTTC. This encodes CASSMGQQETQYF.

This chain joins TRBV7-9 and TRBJ2-5, with D possibly called TRBD1 or TRBD2 (5 bases each). The CDR3 is made up of 14 amino acids. Germline V CDR1 and CDR2: SEHNR, FQNEAQ (reference sequence). V lost 3 bases and J 0 bases, leaving 8 bases between the germline ends. Here the CDR3 reads CASSFGTDQETQYF. The CDR3 DNA sequence: TGTGCCAGCAGCTTCGGGACGGACCAAGAGACCCAGTACTTC.

A few counts support this clonotype. This chain joins TRBV7-9 and TRBJ2-5; tentatively, D is TRBD2 (6 bases). Germline CDR1 is SEHNR and CDR2 is FQNEAQ (reference sequence). Trimming cost V 8 bases and J 3 bases, with 10 bases left between them. This CDR3 is 12 amino acids long. The CDR3 region has the DNA TGTGCCAGCCGGAGGGTAGAAGAGACCCAGTACTTC. It translates to CASRRVEETQYF.

The rearrangement joins TRBV7-9 to TRBJ1-2; 7 nucleotides line up with TRBD1. The germline gives CDR1 SEHNR, CDR2 FQNEAQ (reference sequence). CDR3 length equals 14 residues. Trimming at V came to 6 bases and at J to 8 bases, leaving 12 bases not matched to a gene. In DNA form, the CDR3 reads TGTGCCAGCAGGTCCTCGACAGGGAAGGGCGGCTACACCTTC. Translation gives CASRSSTGKGGYTF.